This TCR beta chain appears in the sequencing data of a study of T cell responses to AZD1222 COVID-19 vaccine. Overall study findings and caveats: At baseline, just 5 or 6 AZD1222 recipients tested seropositive.

CDR3 length equals 14 residues. The V gene lost 5 bases and the J gene lost 4 bases, with 14 bases spanning the gap. Germline loops: CDR1 SNHLY, CDR2 FYNNEI. Sequenced by immunoSEQ multiplex PCR; TCRdb stores in-frame clones only, minus some. The profile shows about 59,000 clones, 89% of them singletons. As for this clone: Its antigen is not known.

The TCR originated in an adult who received the AZD1222 COVID-19 vaccine. Sample: peripheral blood, taken 28 days after the second AZD1222 dose. V usage is TRBV2 and J usage is TRBJ1-1, with D possibly being TRBD1 (5 bases). Here the CDR3 reads CASSTTRGGTEAFF. For the CDR3, the DNA is TGTGCCAGCAGTACAACGAGGGGAGGCACTGAAGCTTTCTTT.